This T cell receptor (beta chain) was recovered during a study of cytomegalovirus exposure and HLA in healthy donors (dated by TCRdb to about 2017). Background for the entire study: The 666 repertoires of the first cohort and the roughly 120 validation repertoires were produced on the same platform, according to a later analysis. The study aimed to test whether signatures of past pathogen exposure could be identified by cataloging public T cell receptors. A separate validation cohort of roughly 130 different subjects was used in addition to the 666-subject first cohort. High-throughput TCR immunosequencing, statistical association of individual TCRs with disease status, and machine learning were combined to predict cytomegalovirus infection status. Study-wide findings and limitations: A later analysis found that TCRs clustered in the first cohort also tended to co-occur in the 120 validation repertoires, with 94% of cluster scores above 0. It was suggested by the authors that the approach could potentially be generalized to other disease states and immunological phenotypes. In vitro tests confirmed that a few of the cytomegalovirus-associated TCR beta chains recognize cytomegalovirus antigens. All 120 repertoires were used to score co-occurrence in the validation cohort in a later analysis, because that analysis had no HLA typing for the cohort. In the study, 164 TCR beta chains were listed as associated with cytomegalovirus. Across donors, most TCR sequences were observed very rarely, whereas some public TCRs were present in many individuals. In both the original and validation cohorts, the classifier was reported to diagnose cytomegalovirus status with high specificity and sensitivity.

About this clone itself: There is no known antigen for this receptor. No much larger clone is present one base from it, and per-base qualities are unavailable.

To prepare the library, the immunoSEQ multiplex PCR assay was applied. As for the authors' bioinformatics: A statistical classification framework was developed to diagnose cytomegalovirus status using the catalog of TCR beta chain sequences. Imported from immuneACCESS, the table was reduced by TCRdb to in-frame sequences with V and J called. These copies leave out some clones; in studies compared against another copy, an unresolved V gene accounts for under half, and the cause of the remainder is not known. D and trimming were read from the DNA, whereas the V and J calls and clone size are those reported in that table. This sample has some 63,000 clones in its table, and about 90% of those were observed once. 0.95% to 1.5% of the sample is held by the ten biggest clonotypes. The donors were included in the validation cohort of 120 subjects, a group kept apart from the roughly 670-subject first cohort.

This TCR derives from a woman younger than 30 in good health and CMV-seronegative. The specimen was PBMCs.

The nucleotides read TGTGCCAGCAGCATTAGCGGGGGGAACACCGGGGAGCTGTTTTTT. It is translated as CASSISGGNTGELFF. This chain is built from TRBV7-9 and TRBJ2-2; the junction holds 9 bases that match TRBD2. The CDR3 runs 15 amino acids, cysteine and phenylalanine included. The retained sequence is limited to the CDR3, 45 bases, with the frame set at the first base. The germline V gene encodes CDR1 SEHNR and CDR2 FQNEAQ (reference sequence). Germline trimming amounts to 5 bases on V and 1 base on J, with 2 as the count of junction bases outside the gene matches.